This TCR beta chain was sequenced for a study of CD8 T cells in Susac syndrome. Study overall: Among the Susac syndrome patients who underwent sequencing, about 6 had clinically active disease, while 8 or 9 of them were in remission. When their blood was taken, the Susac syndrome patients had either not yet had any therapy, were taking corticosteroids, or were taking intravenous immunoglobulin alone.

An amount of RNA that ranged from roughly 0.5 to 1 ug was reverse transcribed with random hexamers. TCR beta CDR3 was amplified by immunoSEQ covering 54 Vbeta and 13 Jbeta. TCRdb re-derived calls from the immunoSEQ multiplex PCR reads in MiXCR, one entry per CDR3 protein. The profile shows 84,000 or so distinct CDR3 sequences, 95% of them singletons. The CDR3 contains 14 residues. Trimming cost V 0 bases and J 9 bases; bases outside gene matches: 3. Germline CDR1 is MNHEY and CDR2 is SVGEGT. The chain has TRBV6-2 or TRBV6-3 and TRBJ2-1; TRBD1 aligns across 9 bases. Sequencing input: CD8+ T cells from PBMCs. The sequence was collected from a human donor with Susac syndrome. The CDR3 protein is CASSYSQDRGEQFF. CDR3 nucleotides: TGTGCCAGCAGTTACTCCCAGGACAGGGGTGAGCAGTTCTTC.